This T cell receptor beta chain was sequenced for a study of cytomegalovirus exposure and HLA in healthy donors (dated by TCRdb to 2017 to 2019). As for the study more broadly: According to a later analysis, one platform produced both the roughly 120 validation repertoires and the 666 repertoires of the first cohort. The study aimed to test whether cataloging public T cell receptors could reveal signatures of past pathogen exposure. High-throughput TCR immunosequencing, statistical association of individual TCRs with disease status, and machine learning were combined to predict cytomegalovirus infection status. Besides the first cohort of around 700 subjects, a separate validation cohort made up of over 95 different subjects was used.

The receptor library was made with the immunoSEQ multiplex PCR assay. Processing in the source paper ran as follows. A statistical classification framework was built to diagnose cytomegalovirus status from the catalog of TCR beta chain sequences. As stored in TCRdb, this immuneACCESS dataset retains in-frame rearrangements with V and J assigned. A fraction of the clones does not appear; measured against another copy, unresolved V genes explain less than half of the discrepancy, and the remainder lacks a known reason. V, J and clone size derive from that table, while D and trimming were established from the DNA sequence. The sample yields 95,000 to 150,000 clones; roughly 90% were counted once. The ten biggest clones cover around 1.9% of the sample. The CDR3 runs 14 amino acids, cysteine and phenylalanine included. The retained sequence is limited to the CDR3, 42 bases, with the frame set at the first base. The germline V gene sets CDR1 to SNHLY and CDR2 to FYNNEI. Germline trimming: 1 base from V, 2 bases from J; junction bases outside gene matches: 2.

The donors were included in the validation cohort of some 120 subjects, a group kept apart from the roughly 610-subject first cohort. As concerns this clone: The antigen this receptor binds is unknown. The record has no base qualities; no much larger clone is one base away.

Results the study describes overall, beyond this receptor: Of the cluster scores, 85% to 95% were above 0 in a later analysis, which found that TCRs clustered in the first cohort also tended to co-occur in the 120 validation repertoires. In vitro tests confirmed that a few of the cytomegalovirus-associated TCR beta chains recognize cytomegalovirus antigens. The validation cohort had no HLA typing available for a later analysis, so co-occurrence within that cohort was assessed over all 120 repertoires. The classifier was reported to diagnose cytomegalovirus status with high specificity and sensitivity in both the original cohort and the validation cohort. The authors suggested that the approach could potentially be generalized to other disease states and immunological phenotypes. The study listed 170 or so TCR beta chains as associated with cytomegalovirus. Most TCR sequences were observed very rarely across donors, whereas some public TCRs were present in many individuals.

The V and J segments used are TRBV2 and TRBJ2-7; 7 bases in the junction line up with TRBD1. Specimen: PBMCs. The origin of this receptor is a woman in her late teens or twenties in good health and CMV-seronegative. The CDR3 has the sequence CASSEEGATYEQYF. The DNA reads as follows: TGTGCCAGCAGTGAAGAGGGGGCTACCTACGAGCAGTACTTC.